These 10 T cell receptor beta chains came from one sample sequenced in a study of T cell changes during pregnancy in multiple sclerosis. Clones were sequenced by immunoSEQ multiplex PCR, and TCRdb holds only the in-frame ones, with some missing. The sample records about 60,000 clones, about 91% being singletons. The sequencing used peripheral blood, collected in the first trimester of pregnancy. The receptors come from a female donor with multiple sclerosis, enrolled in a pregnancy study.

The CDR3 region has the DNA TGTGCCAGCAGCTTAGGGCGGAGCTATGGCTACACCTTC. As protein: CASSLGRSYGYTF. The V and J genes are TRBV7-2 and TRBJ1-2; D is unresolved. V was trimmed by 1 base and J by 4 bases, leaving 7 bases between them. Germline V CDR1 and CDR2: SGHTA, FQGNSA. CDR3 length: 13 amino acids.

CDR3 DNA sequence: TGTGCCAGCAATAGGCCGGGACAACCAGACGACACAGATACGCAGTATTTT. Amino acid sequence: CASNRPGQPDDTDTQYF. V usage is TRBV6-4 and J usage is TRBJ2-3; the D gene is possibly TRBD1 (6 bases). Germline V gene data show CDR1 as MRHNA and CDR2 as SNTAGT. This CDR3 spans 17 amino acids. Trimming cost V 7 bases and J 2 bases, with 22 bases left between them.

The chain joins TRBV6-5 to TRBJ1-5; no definite D call. The CDR3 runs 11 residues. Germline V CDR1 and CDR2: MNHEY, SVGAGI. Trimming removed 5 bases from V and 6 bases from J, with 5 bases in between. The CDR3 nucleotides read TGTGCCAGCAGTGAGTTTCAGCCCCAGCATTTT. This sequence encodes CASSEFQPQHF.

This chain uses TRBV7-8 with TRBJ2-5; 12 nucleotides line up with TRBD2. Germline V gene data show CDR1 as SGHVS and CDR2 as FQNEAQ. The CDR3 loop spans 16 amino acids. J lost 4 bases, V lost 2 bases, and 5 bases had no gene match. The CDR3 sequence: CASSLIPSGGGETQYF. The CDR3 DNA follows: TGTGCCAGCAGCTTAATTCCTAGCGGGGGGGGAGAGACCCAGTACTTC.

The rearrangement links TRBV9 to TRBJ1-4; TRBD1 matches 8 bases. Trimming removed 0 bases from V and 5 bases from J; junction bases left unmatched: 6. CDR1 and CDR2 (germline): SGDLS, YYNGEE. The CDR3 is 16 residues long. CDR3 amino acids: CASSVGTGWKNEKLFF. The DNA for the CDR3 is TGTGCCAGCAGCGTAGGGACAGGGTGGAAAAATGAAAAACTGTTTTTT.

V gene TRBV4-3 combines with J gene TRBJ2-1, with D possibly TRBD2 on 6 matching bases. The CDR3 runs 16 residues. From germline, CDR1 is LGHNA and CDR2 YSLEER. The V gene lost 0 bases and the J gene lost 8 bases, with 17 bases spanning the gap. CDR3 loop: CASSQESISGSDEQFF. CDR3 bases: TGCGCCAGCAGCCAAGAATCGATAAGCGGGTCGGATGAGCAGTTCTTC.

The chain couples TRBV6-5 to TRBJ1-6; no definite D call. CDR1 and CDR2 (germline): MNHEY, SVGAGI. The CDR3 spans 14 residues. Trimming cost V 6 bases and J 10 bases, with 16 bases left between them. CDR3 loop: CASREGGSGSPLHF. CDR3 DNA: TGTGCCAGCAGGGAGGGTGGGTCTGGATCACCCCTCCACTTT.

The chain uses TRBV7-2 and TRBJ1-3; unclear D gene. CDR3 length: 15 amino acids. Germline loops: CDR1 SGHTA, CDR2 FQGNSA. V was clipped by 1 base and J by 0 bases, with 7 bases between them. CDR3 sequence reads: CASSLGYSSGNTIYF. The CDR3 DNA sequence: TGTGCCAGCAGCTTAGGGTACAGCTCTGGAAACACCATATATTTT.

The count of this clone is one. The chain uses TRBV25-1 and TRBJ2-3, with 7 bases identical to TRBD1. The CDR3 is 16 amino acids. CDR1 is MGHDK, CDR2 SYGVNS, per germline. The V segment lost 7 bases and the J segment 4 bases; nucleotides outside the gene matches: 14. CDR3 region: CASMWGSGTESDTQYF. For the CDR3, the DNA is TGTGCCAGCATGTGGGGTTCAGGGACAGAATCAGATACGCAGTATTTT. Drawing the rest from reference TRBV25-1 and TRBJ2-3, the complete variable domain is EADIYQTPRYLVIGTGKKITLECSQTMGHDKMYWYQQDPGMELHLIHYSYGVNSTEKGDLSSESTVSRIRTEHFPLTLESARPSHTSQYLCASMWGSGTESDTQYFGPGTRLTVL.

V usage is TRBV6-5 and J usage is TRBJ2-1; 8 nucleotides line up with TRBD2. Unmatched junction bases numbered 9, after V lost 7 bases and J lost 4 bases. The CDR3 sequence is 15 residues long. Germline assignment: CDR1 MNHEY and CDR2 SVGAGI. CDR3 sequence: CASNGRDGEYNEQFF. The CDR3 DNA sequence: TGTGCCAGCAACGGGAGGGACGGAGAGTACAATGAGCAGTTCTTC.